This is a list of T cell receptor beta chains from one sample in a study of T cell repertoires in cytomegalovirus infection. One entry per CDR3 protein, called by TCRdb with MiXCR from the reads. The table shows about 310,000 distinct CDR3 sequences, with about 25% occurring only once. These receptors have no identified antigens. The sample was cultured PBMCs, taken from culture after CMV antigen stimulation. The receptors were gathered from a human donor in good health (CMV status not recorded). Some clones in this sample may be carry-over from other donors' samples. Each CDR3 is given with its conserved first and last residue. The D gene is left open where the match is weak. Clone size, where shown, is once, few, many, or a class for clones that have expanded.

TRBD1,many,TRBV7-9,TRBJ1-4,TGTGCCAGCAGCCTCAAAACAGGGGCCGAAAAACTGTTTTTT,CASSLKTGAEKLFF
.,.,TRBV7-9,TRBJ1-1,TGTGCCAGCTCCTTAACCACTGAAGCTTTCTTT,CASSLTTEAFF
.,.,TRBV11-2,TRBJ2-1,TGTGCCAGCAGCCCACAACGGACGGTCTACAATGAGCAGTTCTTC,CASSPQRTVYNEQFF
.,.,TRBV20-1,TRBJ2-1,TGCAGTGCTAGAGATCCGCTAACTAGTCCGAACAATGAGCAGTTCTTC,CSARDPLTSPNNEQFF
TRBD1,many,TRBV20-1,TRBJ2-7,TGCAGGGGGGACAGGAGCTCCTACGAGCAGTACTTC,CRGDRSSYEQYF
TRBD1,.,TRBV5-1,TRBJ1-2,TGCGCCAGCAGCTGGGGGACAGGGGGCAACTATGGCTACACCTTC,CASSWGTGGNYGYTF
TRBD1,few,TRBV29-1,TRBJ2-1,TGCAGCGTTGAGGGCCGGGACAGCTTTTACAATGAGCAGTTCTTC,CSVEGRDSFYNEQFF
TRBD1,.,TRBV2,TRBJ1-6,TGTGCCAGCAGGACGACAGGGAACCTCTATAATTCACCCCTCCACTTT,CASRTTGNLYNSPLHF
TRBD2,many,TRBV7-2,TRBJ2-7,TGTGCCAGCAGCTTAACGGGGCTAGCGGGAGGCGAGCAGTACTTC,CASSLTGLAGGEQYF
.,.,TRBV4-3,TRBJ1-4,TGCGCCAGCAGCCGAGGGGGAGGCGTTGGTGAAAAACTGTTTTTT,CASSRGGGVGEKLFF
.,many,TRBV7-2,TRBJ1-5,TGTGCCAGCAGCTCAACGGGACGAAATCAGCCCCAGCATTTT,CASSSTGRNQPQHF